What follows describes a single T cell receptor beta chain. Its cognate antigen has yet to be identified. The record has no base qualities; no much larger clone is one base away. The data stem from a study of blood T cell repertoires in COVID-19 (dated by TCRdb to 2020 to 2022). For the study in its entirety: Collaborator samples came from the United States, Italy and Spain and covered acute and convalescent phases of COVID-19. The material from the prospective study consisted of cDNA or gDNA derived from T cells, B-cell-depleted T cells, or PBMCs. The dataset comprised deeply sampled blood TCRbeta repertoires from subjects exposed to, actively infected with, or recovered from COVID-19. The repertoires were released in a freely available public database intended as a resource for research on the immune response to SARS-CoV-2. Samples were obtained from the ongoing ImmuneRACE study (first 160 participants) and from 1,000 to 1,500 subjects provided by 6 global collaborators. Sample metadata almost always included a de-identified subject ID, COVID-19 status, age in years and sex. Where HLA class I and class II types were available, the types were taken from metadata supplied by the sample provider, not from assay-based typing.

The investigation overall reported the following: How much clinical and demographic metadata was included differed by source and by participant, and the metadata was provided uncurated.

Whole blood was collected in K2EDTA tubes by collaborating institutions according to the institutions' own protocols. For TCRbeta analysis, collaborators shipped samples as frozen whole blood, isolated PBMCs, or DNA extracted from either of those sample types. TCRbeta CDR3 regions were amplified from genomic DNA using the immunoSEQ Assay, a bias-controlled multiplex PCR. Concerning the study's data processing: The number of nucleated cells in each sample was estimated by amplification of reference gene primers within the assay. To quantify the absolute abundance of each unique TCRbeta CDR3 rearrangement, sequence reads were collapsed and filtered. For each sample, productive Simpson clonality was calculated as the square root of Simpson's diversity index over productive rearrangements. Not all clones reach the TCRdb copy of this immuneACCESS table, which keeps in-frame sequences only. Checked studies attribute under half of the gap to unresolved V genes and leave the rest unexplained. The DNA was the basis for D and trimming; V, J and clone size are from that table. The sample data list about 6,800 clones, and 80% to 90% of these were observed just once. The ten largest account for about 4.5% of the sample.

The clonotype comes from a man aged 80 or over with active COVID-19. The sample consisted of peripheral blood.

The sequence in DNA is TGCGCCAGCAGCCACCCGGGGGTAGGCTACGAGCAGTACTTC. Protein translation: CASSHPGVGYEQYF. The chain joins TRBV4-1 to TRBJ2-7; D gene: possibly TRBD2, on 6 matching bases. The CDR3 starts with the cysteine, ends with the phenylalanine, and has 14 residues. Here the CDR3 DNA is all that survives: 42 bases in frame from base 1. In the germline V gene, CDR1 corresponds to MGHRA and CDR2 to YSYEKL. Relative to germline, V is 3 bases shorter and J is 3 bases shorter, with 12 bases between their ends.